The T cell receptor beta chain under discussion was sequenced for a study of identical twins. Study-wide results and limits: Modelling approaches yielded underestimates of out-of-frame TCR alpha sharing between monozygotic twins. Within cord blood, abundant beta clonotypes carried fewer insertions, but memory repertoires showed no such trend.

TCRdb ran MiXCR on the 5' RACE reads and lists one entry per CDR3 protein. The sample carries around 480,000 distinct CDR3 sequences, about 13% recorded once. Ten or more counts support this clonotype. No antigen is known for it. V gave up 0 bases and J gave up 3 bases; unmatched junction bases: 4. From germline, CDR1 is SGHTA and CDR2 FQGNSA. The CDR3 extends over 15 amino acids. These data also formed part of another study, on yellow fever vaccine responses in identical twins.

This clonotype was obtained from a woman under 30 in good health. The chain is built from TRBV7-2 and TRBJ2-7, with 8 bases identical to TRBD1. The sample comprised CD4+ T cells sorted from blood. The CDR3 coding sequence is TGTGCCAGCAGCTTAGCCGGGACAGGCTTCTACGAGCAGTACTTC. Translated: CASSLAGTGFYEQYF.